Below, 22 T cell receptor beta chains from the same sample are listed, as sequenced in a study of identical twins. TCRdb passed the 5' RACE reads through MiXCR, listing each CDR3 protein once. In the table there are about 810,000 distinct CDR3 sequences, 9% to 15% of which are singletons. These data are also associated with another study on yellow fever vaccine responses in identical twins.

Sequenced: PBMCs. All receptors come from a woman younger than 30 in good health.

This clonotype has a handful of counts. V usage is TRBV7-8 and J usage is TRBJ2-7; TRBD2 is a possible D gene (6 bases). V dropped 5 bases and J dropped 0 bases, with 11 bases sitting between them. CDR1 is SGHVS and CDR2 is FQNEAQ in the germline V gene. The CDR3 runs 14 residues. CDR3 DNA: TGTGCCAGCAGCCCGGGGAGGCTCTCCTACGAGCAGTACGTC. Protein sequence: CASSPGRLSYEQYV.

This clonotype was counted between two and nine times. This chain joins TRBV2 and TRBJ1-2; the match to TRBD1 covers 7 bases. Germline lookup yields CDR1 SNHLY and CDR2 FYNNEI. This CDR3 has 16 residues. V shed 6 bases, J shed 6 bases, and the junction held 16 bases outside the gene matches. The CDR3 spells CASSETEDRFWDGYTF. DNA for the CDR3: TGTGCCAGCAGCGAAACAGAGGACAGGTTTTGGGATGGCTACACCTTC.

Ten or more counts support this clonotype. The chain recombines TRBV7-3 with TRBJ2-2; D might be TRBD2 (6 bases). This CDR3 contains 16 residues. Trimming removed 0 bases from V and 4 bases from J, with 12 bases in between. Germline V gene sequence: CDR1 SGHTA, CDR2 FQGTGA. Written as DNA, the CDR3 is TGTGCCAGCAGCTTAACACCGGGACTCGTCACCGGGGAGCTGTTTTTT. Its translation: CASSLTPGLVTGELFF.

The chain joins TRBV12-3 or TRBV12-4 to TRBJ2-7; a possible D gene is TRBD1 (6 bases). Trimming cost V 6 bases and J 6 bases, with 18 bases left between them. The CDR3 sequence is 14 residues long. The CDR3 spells CASRSQGSPSEQYF. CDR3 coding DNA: TGTGCCAGCAGATCACAGGGATCCCCTTCCGAGCAGTACTTC.

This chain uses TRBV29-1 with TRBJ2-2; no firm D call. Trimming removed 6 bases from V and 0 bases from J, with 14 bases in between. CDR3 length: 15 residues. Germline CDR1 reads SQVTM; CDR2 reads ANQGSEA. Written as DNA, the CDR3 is TGCAGCGTCCCGGCGGCGGATTCGAACACCGGGGAGCTGTTTTTT. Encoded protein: CSVPAADSNTGELFF.

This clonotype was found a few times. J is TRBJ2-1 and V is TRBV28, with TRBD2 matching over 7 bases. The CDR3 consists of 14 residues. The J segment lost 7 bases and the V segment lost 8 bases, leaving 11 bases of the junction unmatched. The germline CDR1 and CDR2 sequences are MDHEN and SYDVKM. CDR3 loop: CASGRLAFLNEQFF. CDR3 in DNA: TGTGCCAGCGGTCGACTAGCTTTTCTAAATGAGCAGTTCTTC.

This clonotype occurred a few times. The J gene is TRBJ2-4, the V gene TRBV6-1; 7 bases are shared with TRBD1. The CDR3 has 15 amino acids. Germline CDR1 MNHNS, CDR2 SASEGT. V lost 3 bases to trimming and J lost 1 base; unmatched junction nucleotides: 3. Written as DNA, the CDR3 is TGTGCCAGCAGTGATCCACAGGGGGCCAAAAACATTCAGTACTTC. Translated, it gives CASSDPQGAKNIQYF.

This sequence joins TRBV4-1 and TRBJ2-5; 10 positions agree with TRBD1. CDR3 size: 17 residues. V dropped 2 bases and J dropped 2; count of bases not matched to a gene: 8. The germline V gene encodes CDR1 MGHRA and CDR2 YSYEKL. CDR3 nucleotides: TGCGCCAGCAGCCAATCCCCGGACAGGGGGGAGCAAGAGACCCAGTACTTC. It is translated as CASSQSPDRGEQETQYF.

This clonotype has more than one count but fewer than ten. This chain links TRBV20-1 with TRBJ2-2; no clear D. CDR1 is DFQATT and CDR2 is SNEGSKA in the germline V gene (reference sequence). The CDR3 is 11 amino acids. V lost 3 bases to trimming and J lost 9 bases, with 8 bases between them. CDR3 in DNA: TGCAGTGCTAGTCTCGCCCGGGAGCTGTTTTTT. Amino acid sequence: CSASLARELFF.

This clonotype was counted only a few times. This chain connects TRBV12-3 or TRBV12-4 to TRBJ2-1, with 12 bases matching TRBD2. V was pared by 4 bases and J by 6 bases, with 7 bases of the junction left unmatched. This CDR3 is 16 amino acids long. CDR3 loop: CASSSSSGGALNEQFF. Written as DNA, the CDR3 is TGTGCCAGCAGTTCCTCTAGCGGGGGGGCTCTCAATGAGCAGTTCTTC.

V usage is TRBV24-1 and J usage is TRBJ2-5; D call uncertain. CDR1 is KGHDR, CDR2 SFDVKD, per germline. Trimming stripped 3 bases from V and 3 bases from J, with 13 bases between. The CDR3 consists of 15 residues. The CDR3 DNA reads TGTGCCACCAGTGATACGAGAGGCGGAAAAGAGACCCAGTACTTC. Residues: CATSDTRGGKETQYF.

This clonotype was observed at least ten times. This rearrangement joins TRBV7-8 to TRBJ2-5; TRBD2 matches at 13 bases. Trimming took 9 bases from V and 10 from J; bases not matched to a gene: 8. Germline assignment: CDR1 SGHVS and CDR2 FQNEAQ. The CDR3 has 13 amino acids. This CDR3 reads CASKLAGGPLQYF. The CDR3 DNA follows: TGTGCCAGTAAACTAGCGGGGGGGCCCCTCCAGTACTTC.

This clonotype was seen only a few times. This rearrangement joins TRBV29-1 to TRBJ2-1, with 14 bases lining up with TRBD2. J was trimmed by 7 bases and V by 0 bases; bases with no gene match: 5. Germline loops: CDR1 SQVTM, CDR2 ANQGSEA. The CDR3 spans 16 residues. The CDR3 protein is CSVEDFGTSGRNEQFF. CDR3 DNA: TGCAGCGTTGAAGATTTTGGGACTAGCGGGAGAAATGAGCAGTTCTTC.

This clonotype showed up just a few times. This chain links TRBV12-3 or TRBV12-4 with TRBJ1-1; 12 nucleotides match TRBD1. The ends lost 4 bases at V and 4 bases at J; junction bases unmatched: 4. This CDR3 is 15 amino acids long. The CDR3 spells CASSSGQGAGTEAFF. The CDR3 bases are TGTGCCAGCAGTTCGGGACAGGGGGCCGGCACTGAAGCTTTCTTT.

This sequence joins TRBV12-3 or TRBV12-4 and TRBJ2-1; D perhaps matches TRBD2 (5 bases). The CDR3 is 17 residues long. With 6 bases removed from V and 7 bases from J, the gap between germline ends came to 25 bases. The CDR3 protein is CASSQRMGGLSGNEQFF. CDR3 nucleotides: TGTGCCAGCAGCCAAAGAATGGGTGGTCTATCGGGGAATGAGCAGTTCTTC.

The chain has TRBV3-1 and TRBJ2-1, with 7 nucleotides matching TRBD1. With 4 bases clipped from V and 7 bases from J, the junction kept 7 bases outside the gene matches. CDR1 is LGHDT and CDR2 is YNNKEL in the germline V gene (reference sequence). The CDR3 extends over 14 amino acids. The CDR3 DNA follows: TGTGCCAGCAGCCCAGACAGGGATTGGAATGAGCAGTTCTTC. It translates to CASSPDRDWNEQFF.

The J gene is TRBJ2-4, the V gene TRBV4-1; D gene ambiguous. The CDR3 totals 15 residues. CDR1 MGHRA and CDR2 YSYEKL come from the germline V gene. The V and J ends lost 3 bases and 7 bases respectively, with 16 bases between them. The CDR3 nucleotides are TGCGCCAGCAGCCAGGCCTCGGATCGGGTGAACATTCAGTACTTC. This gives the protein CASSQASDRVNIQYF.

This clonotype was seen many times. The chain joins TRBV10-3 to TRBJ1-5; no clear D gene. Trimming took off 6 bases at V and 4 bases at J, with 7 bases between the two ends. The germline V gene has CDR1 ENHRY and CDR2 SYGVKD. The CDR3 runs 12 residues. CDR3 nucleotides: TGTGCCATCAGCCCGGGTAATCAGCCCCAGCATTTT. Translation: CAISPGNQPQHF.

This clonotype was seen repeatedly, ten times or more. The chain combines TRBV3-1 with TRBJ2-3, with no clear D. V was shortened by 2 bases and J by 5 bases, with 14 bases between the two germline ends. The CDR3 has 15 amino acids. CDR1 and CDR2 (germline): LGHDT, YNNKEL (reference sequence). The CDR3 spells CASSQKGGTQDTQYF. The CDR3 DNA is TGTGCCAGCAGCCAAAAAGGCGGTACCCAAGATACGCAGTATTTT.

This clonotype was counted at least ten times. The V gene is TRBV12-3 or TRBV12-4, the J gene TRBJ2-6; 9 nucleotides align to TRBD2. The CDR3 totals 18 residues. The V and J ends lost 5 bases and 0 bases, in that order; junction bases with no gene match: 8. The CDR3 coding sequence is TGTGCCAGCAGTCGGCGGGGGGGAACTTACTCTGGGGCCAACGTCCTGACTTTC. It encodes CASSRRGGTYSGANVLTF.

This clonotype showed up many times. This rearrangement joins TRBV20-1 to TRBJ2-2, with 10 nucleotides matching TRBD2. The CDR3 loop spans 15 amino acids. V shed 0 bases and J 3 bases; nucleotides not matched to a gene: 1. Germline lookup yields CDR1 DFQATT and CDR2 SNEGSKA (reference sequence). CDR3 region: CSARDLAGDTGELFF. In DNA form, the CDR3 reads TGCAGTGCTAGAGATCTAGCGGGAGACACCGGGGAGCTGTTTTTT.

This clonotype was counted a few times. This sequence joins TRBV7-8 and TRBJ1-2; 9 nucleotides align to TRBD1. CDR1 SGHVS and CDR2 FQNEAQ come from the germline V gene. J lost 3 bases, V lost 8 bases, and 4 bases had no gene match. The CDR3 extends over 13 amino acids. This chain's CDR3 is CASGRTGDYGYTF. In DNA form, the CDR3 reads TGTGCCAGCGGAAGGACAGGGGACTATGGCTACACCTTC.